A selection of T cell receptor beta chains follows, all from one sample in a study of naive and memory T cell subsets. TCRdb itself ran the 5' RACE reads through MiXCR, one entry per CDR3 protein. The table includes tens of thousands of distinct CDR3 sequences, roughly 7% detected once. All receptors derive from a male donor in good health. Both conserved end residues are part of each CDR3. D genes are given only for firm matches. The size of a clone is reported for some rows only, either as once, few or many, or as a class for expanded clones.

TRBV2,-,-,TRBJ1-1,CASSERSSGEGEAFF,TGTGCCAGCAGTGAACGGTCTTCGGGGGAGGGAGAAGCTTTCTTT
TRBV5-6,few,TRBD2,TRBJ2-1,CASSLDLAGGREQFF,TGTGCCAGCAGCTTGGATCTAGCGGGGGGGAGAGAGCAGTTCTTC
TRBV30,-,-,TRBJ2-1,CAWSSEPYNEQFF,TGTGCCTGGAGTAGTGAACCTTACAATGAGCAGTTCTTC
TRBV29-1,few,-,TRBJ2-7,CSVEADIGAYEQYF,TGCAGCGTTGAAGCCGACATCGGAGCCTACGAGCAGTACTTC
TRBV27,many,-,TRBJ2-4,CASSLGRPGLLIQYF,TGTGCCAGCAGTTTAGGGAGGCCGGGACTTCTTATTCAGTACTTC
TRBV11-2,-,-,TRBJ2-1,CASSLEDYNEQFF,TGTGCCAGCAGCTTAGAAGACTACAATGAGCAGTTCTTC
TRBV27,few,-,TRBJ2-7,CASSSTGFYEQYF,TGTGCCAGCAGTTCTACAGGGTTCTACGAGCAGTACTTC
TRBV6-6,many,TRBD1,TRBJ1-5,CASSYSIGTGTFGQPQHF,TGTGCCAGCAGTTACTCGATCGGGACAGGGACATTTGGTCAGCCCCAGCATTTT
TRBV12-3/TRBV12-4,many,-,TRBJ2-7,CASSLGDYEQYF,TGTGCCAGCAGTTTAGGGGACTACGAGCAGTACTTC
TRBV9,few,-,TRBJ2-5,CASSPRGGAGGETQYF,TGTGCCAGCAGCCCCAGAGGGGGGGCCGGCGGGGAGACCCAGTACTTC
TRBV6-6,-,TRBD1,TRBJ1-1,CASSSLSRGVTEAFF,TGTGCCAGCAGTTCCCTTAGCAGGGGGGTTACTGAAGCTTTCTTT
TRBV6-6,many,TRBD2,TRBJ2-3,CASSYLAGVLDTQYF,TGTGCCAGCAGTTATCTAGCGGGAGTACTAGATACGCAGTATTTT
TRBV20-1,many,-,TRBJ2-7,CSALGGPEGEQYF,TGCAGTGCCCTAGGGGGGCCCGAGGGGGAGCAGTACTTC
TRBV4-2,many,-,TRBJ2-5,CASSQGRDGQETQYF,TGTGCCAGCAGCCAAGGCCGGGATGGACAAGAGACCCAGTACTTC
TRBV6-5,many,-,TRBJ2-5,CASSYSNAGETQYF,TGTGCCAGCAGTTACTCGAACGCGGGGGAGACCCAGTACTTC
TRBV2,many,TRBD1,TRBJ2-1,CASLPGTGVNEQFF,TGTGCCAGCTTGCCCGGGACAGGGGTCAATGAGCAGTTCTTC
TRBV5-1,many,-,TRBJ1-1,CASSLISGLNTEAFF,TGCGCCAGCAGCTTGATTTCAGGATTGAACACTGAAGCTTTCTTT
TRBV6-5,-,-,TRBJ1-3,CASSYSRGESSGNTIYF,TGTGCCAGCAGTTACTCTCGGGGAGAAAGCTCTGGAAACACCATATATTTT
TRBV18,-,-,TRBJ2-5,CASSGPLPQETQYF,TGTGCCAGCTCAGGGCCCCTACCCCAAGAGACCCAGTACTTC
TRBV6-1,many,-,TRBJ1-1,CASPSVGTEAFF,TGTGCCAGCCCTTCGGTGGGGACTGAAGCTTTCTTT
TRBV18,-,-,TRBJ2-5,CASSVGGETQYF,TGTGCCAGCTCGGTAGGCGGGGAGACCCAGTACTTC
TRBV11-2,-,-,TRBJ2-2,CASSATGWGGELFF,TGTGCCAGCTCCGCCACAGGGTGGGGCGGGGAGCTGTTTTTT
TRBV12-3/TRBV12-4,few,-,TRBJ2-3,CASSQGFTAAGGTDTQYF,TGTGCCAGCAGTCAGGGGTTTACGGCCGCGGGGGGCACAGATACGCAGTATTTT
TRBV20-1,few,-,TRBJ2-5,CSARETGTSKETQYF,TGCAGTGCTAGAGAAACCGGGACATCCAAAGAGACCCAGTACTTC
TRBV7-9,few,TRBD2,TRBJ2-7,CASSGLAGVRSDYEQYF,TGTGCCAGCAGTGGACTAGCGGGAGTTAGGTCCGATTACGAGCAGTACTTC
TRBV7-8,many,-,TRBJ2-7,CASSPPTRDEQYF,TGTGCCAGCAGCCCCCCAACAAGGGACGAGCAGTACTTC
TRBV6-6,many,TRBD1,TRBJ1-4,CASSYLGQRNEKLFF,TGTGCCAGCAGTTACCTGGGACAGAGAAATGAAAAACTGTTTTTT
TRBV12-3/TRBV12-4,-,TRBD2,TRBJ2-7,CASSLGSSSGRASYEQYF,TGTGCCAGCAGTTTAGGGAGCTCTAGCGGGAGGGCTTCCTACGAGCAGTACTTC
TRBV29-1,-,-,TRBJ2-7,CSVEGPGGYEQYF,TGCAGCGTTGAAGGGCCCGGAGGCTACGAGCAGTACTTC
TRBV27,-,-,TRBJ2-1,CASRRAGRTSYNEQFF,TGTGCCAGCAGACGCGCGGGACGGACCTCCTACAATGAGCAGTTCTTC
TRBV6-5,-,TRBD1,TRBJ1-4,CASSTGQGDNGKLFF,TGTGCCAGCAGTACCGGACAGGGGGATAATGGAAAACTGTTTTTT
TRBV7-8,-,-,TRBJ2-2,CARSLVRGELFF,TGTGCCAGGAGCTTGGTGCGCGGGGAGCTGTTTTTT
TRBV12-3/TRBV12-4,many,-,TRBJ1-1,CASSFRTENTEAFF,TGTGCCAGCAGTTTTCGGACCGAGAACACTGAAGCTTTCTTT
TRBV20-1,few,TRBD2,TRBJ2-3,CSVLGTTPGNTQYF,TGCAGTGTTCTCGGGACTACGCCGGGAAATACGCAGTATTTT
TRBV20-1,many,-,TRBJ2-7,CSAVLANPPAYEQYF,TGCAGTGCGGTTCTAGCCAACCCTCCTGCCTACGAGCAGTACTTC
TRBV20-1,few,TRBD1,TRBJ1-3,CSASKGQVGNTIYF,TGCAGTGCTAGTAAGGGACAGGTTGGAAACACCATATATTTT
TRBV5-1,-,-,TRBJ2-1,CASSLGDENNEQFF,TGCGCCAGCAGCTTGGGGGATGAGAACAATGAGCAGTTCTTC
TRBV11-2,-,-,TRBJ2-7,CASSLVSGQLYEQYF,TGTGCCAGCAGCTTAGTATCGGGACAACTCTACGAGCAGTACTTC
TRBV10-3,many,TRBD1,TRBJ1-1,CAIRGQGGSTEAFF,TGTGCCATCAGGGGACAGGGAGGTAGTACTGAAGCTTTCTTT
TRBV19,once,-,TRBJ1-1,CASSIVNTEAFF,TGTGCCAGTAGTATAGTGAACACTGAAGCTTTCTTT
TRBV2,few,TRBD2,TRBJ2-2,CASSLGTSGNTGELFF,TGTGCCAGCAGCCTTGGGACTAGCGGAAACACCGGGGAGCTGTTTTTT
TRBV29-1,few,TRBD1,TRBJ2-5,CSVEGPTGGRETQYF,TGCAGCGTTGAAGGTCCGACAGGGGGCAGGGAGACCCAGTACTTC
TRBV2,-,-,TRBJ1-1,CASFPPRGNTEAFF,TGTGCCAGCTTCCCCCCCAGGGGAAACACTGAAGCTTTCTTT
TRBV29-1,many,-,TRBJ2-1,CSVEVPVYEQFF,TGCAGCGTTGAGGTACCCGTCTATGAGCAGTTCTTC
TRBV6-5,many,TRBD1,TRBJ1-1,CASSYRFGTGGDLTEAFF,TGTGCCAGCAGTTATCGTTTCGGGACAGGGGGCGACCTCACTGAAGCTTTCTTT
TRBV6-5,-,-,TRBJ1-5,CASSYGGANNQPQHF,TGTGCCAGCAGTTACGGGGGGGCTAATAATCAGCCCCAGCATTTT